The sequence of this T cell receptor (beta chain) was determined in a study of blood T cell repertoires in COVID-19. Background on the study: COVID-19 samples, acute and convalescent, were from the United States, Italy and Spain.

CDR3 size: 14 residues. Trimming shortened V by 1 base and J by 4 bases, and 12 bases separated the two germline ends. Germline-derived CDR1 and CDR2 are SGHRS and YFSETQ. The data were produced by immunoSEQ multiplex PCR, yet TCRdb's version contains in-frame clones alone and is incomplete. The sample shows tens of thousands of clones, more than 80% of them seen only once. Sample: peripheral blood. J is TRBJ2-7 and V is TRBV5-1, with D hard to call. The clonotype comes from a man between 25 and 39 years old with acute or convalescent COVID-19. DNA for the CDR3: TGCGCCAGCAGCTTGAGCACAGATTTTTACGAGCAGTACTTC. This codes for CASSLSTDFYEQYF.